This entry lists 31 T cell receptor beta chains sequenced from one sample in a study of neurological immune-mediated disorders. TCRdb ran MiXCR on the 5' RACE reads and lists one entry per CDR3 protein. The sample consists of approximately 36,000 distinct CDR3 sequences, about 3.3% of them appearing once. Regarding time point: longitudinal time-point 1 (baseline). Sequenced material: PBMCs. Receptor source: a woman in her sixties with multiple sclerosis.

This clonotype was found many times. V gene TRBV7-8 combines with J gene TRBJ2-7; D unclear. The V end was cut by 6 bases, the J end by 5 bases, with 17 bases between. Germline assignment: CDR1 SGHVS and CDR2 FQNEAQ. The CDR3 totals 14 residues. DNA of the CDR3: TGTGCCAGCAGGTCAGTTGATCGGAGCGACGAGCAGTACTTC. Amino acids: CASRSVDRSDEQYF.

This clonotype showed up many times. This chain links TRBV3-1 with TRBJ1-2; possibly TRBD1 for D (5 bases). V was trimmed by 4 bases and J by 4 bases, leaving 13 bases between them. The CDR3 is 14 amino acids. CDR1 is LGHDT and CDR2 is YNNKEL in the germline V gene (reference sequence). In nucleotides, the CDR3 is TGTGCCAGCAGCCCGTCGGGAGGGGCCTATGGCTACACCTTC. Protein: CASSPSGGAYGYTF.

This clonotype was detected many times. The chain uses TRBV12-3 or TRBV12-4 and TRBJ1-3; TRBD1 matches at 10 bases. The CDR3 contains 17 residues. V dropped 3 bases and J dropped 3; count of bases not matched to a gene: 8. In DNA form, the CDR3 reads TGTGCCAGCAGTTTGGCCCCGACAGGGGGCGTTGGAAACACCATATATTTT. Amino acid sequence: CASSLAPTGGVGNTIYF.

This clonotype was recorded many times. The chain joins TRBV28 to TRBJ2-7; D is undetermined. The V end was cut by 7 bases, the J end by 6 bases, with 10 bases between. This CDR3 spans 11 amino acids. The germline CDR1 and CDR2 sequences are MDHEN and SYDVKM. In nucleotides, the CDR3 is TGTGCCAGCACTAAAGGCGGCGAGCAGTACTTC. Its protein product is CASTKGGEQYF.

The chain combines TRBV18 with TRBJ2-7, with 8 bases matching TRBD1. The CDR3 is 15 amino acids. V dropped 4 bases and J dropped 0; count of bases not matched to a gene: 5. Germline-derived CDR1 and CDR2 are KGHSH and LQKENI. The CDR3 sequence is CASSQTGAPSYEQYF. The DNA of the CDR3 is TGTGCCAGCTCACAGACAGGGGCCCCCTCCTACGAGCAGTACTTC.

This clonotype was recorded at least ten times. CDR3 sequence: CASSPQGSNQPQHF. CDR3 sequence (DNA): TGCGCCAGCAGCCCACAGGGATCCAATCAGCCCCAGCATTTT. The chain employs TRBV4-1 and TRBJ1-5, with D tentatively TRBD1 (6 bases). The CDR3 has 14 amino acids. Germline values: CDR1 MGHRA, CDR2 YSYEKL. V was cut by 4 bases and J by 3 bases, with 10 bases left in between.

This clonotype was observed at least ten times. The genes are TRBV20-1 and TRBJ1-2, with D perhaps TRBD1 (6 bases). V gave up 6 bases and J gave up 5 bases, with 19 bases separating them. The CDR3 runs 14 residues. Germline lookup yields CDR1 DFQATT and CDR2 SNEGSKA (reference sequence). The chain's CDR3 is CSASPRGGSYGYTF. For the CDR3, the DNA is TGCAGTGCCTCCCCCCGGGGGGGCAGTTATGGCTACACCTTC.

At least ten counts were recorded for this clonotype. The gene calls are TRBV7-8 and TRBJ2-5; 12 bases fit TRBD2. Trimming took 3 bases from V and 5 from J; bases not matched to a gene: 4. This CDR3 is built from 15 residues. Germline assignment: CDR1 SGHVS and CDR2 FQNEAQ. Written as DNA, the CDR3 is TGTGCCAGCAGCTTTGGACTAGCGGGGATCGAGACCCAGTACTTC. It translates to CASSFGLAGIETQYF.

Many counts were recorded for this clonotype. This CDR3 is CASSPGQGRGYGARDTQYF. In DNA form, the CDR3 reads TGTGCCAGCAGTCCGGGACAGGGGAGAGGGTACGGCGCCCGGGATACGCAGTATTTT. The genes are TRBV28 and TRBJ2-3; TRBD1 agrees at 10 bases. The trim removed 5 bases at V and 6 bases at J, leaving 20 bases unmatched. The CDR3 length is 19 residues. The germline V gene encodes CDR1 MDHEN and CDR2 SYDVKM.

Ten or more counts support this clonotype. The conserved phenylalanine or tryptophan normally closing the CDR3 is absent here, so this likely arose from a read error. This chain connects TRBV5-1 to TRBJ1-2; D possibly corresponds to TRBD1 (6 bases). Between the trimmed V and J ends, which lost 4 bases and 4 bases, there was a span of 17 bases. The CDR3 sequence is 15 residues long. Per the germline V gene, CDR1 is SGHRS and CDR2 is YFSETQ. In DNA form, the CDR3 reads TGCGCCAGCAGCATGAACACCGGGACAAGCTATGGCTACACCATC. Translating gives CASSMNTGTSYGYTI.

This clonotype was picked up a small number of times. The chain links TRBV5-1 to TRBJ2-7; weak D call: TRBD2 (6 bases). V lost 4 bases to trimming and J lost 2 bases, with 13 bases between them. The CDR3 spans 14 residues. Germline CDR1 and CDR2: SGHRS and YFSETQ. The CDR3 is CASSGGRGTYEQYF. CDR3 in DNA: TGCGCCAGCAGCGGGGGACGGGGGACCTACGAGCAGTACTTC.

This clonotype was observed at least ten times. The chain links TRBV7-9 to TRBJ2-1, with a weak D call TRBD2 (5 bases). This CDR3 has 12 residues. Germline V CDR1 and CDR2: SEHNR, FQNEAQ (reference sequence). The V end was cut by 5 bases, the J end by 10 bases, with 12 bases between. The CDR3 sequence is CASSNIRGEQFF. The CDR3 DNA follows: TGTGCCAGCAGCAACATACGGGGAGAGCAGTTCTTC.

This clonotype was counted many times. This chain uses TRBV5-1 with TRBJ2-7, with 7 bases that match TRBD1. Per the germline V gene, CDR1 is SGHRS and CDR2 is YFSETQ. The CDR3 is 18 amino acids. The V gene end was trimmed by 3 bases and the J gene end by 4 bases; junction bases not matched to a gene: 19. Here the CDR3 reads CASSSPGTAQGISYEQYF. CDR3 in DNA: TGCGCCAGCAGCTCACCCGGGACAGCTCAGGGCATTTCTTACGAGCAGTACTTC.

This clonotype was seen ten or more times. The V and J genes are TRBV4-1 and TRBJ1-1, with D perhaps TRBD1 (5 bases). Germline V CDR1 and CDR2: MGHRA, YSYEKL. This CDR3 is 15 amino acids long. The V end lost 4 bases, the J end lost 1 base, and 13 bases lay between the germline ends. The CDR3 reads CASSPLVGGNTEAFF. The CDR3 DNA follows: TGCGCCAGCAGCCCGCTCGTCGGGGGGAACACTGAAGCTTTCTTT.

This clonotype showed up many times. The chain is built from TRBV5-1 and TRBJ1-3; no firm D call. The CDR3 length is 15 residues. With 0 bases removed from V and 10 bases from J, the gap between germline ends came to 17 bases. Per the germline V gene, CDR1 is SGHRS and CDR2 is YFSETQ. CDR3 in DNA: TGCGCCAGCAGCTTGGGTCCGAATCTGGAGCCGACCATATATTTT. Translation gives CASSLGPNLEPTIYF.

This clonotype occurred many times. This sequence joins TRBV5-1 and TRBJ1-1, with D possibly TRBD1 on 6 matching bases. The germline gives CDR1 SGHRS, CDR2 YFSETQ. This CDR3 spans 12 amino acids. With 5 bases removed from V and 5 bases from J, the gap between germline ends came to 10 bases. For the CDR3, the DNA is TGCGCCAGCAGTACAGGGTATACTGAAGCTTTCTTT. Protein product: CASSTGYTEAFF.

This clonotype was counted at least ten times. The J gene is TRBJ2-1, the V gene TRBV12-3 or TRBV12-4, with 11 bases matching TRBD2. Unmatched junction bases numbered 3, after V lost 3 bases and J lost 8 bases. The CDR3 runs 14 residues. The CDR3 loop is CASSFSGGADEQFF. In DNA form, the CDR3 reads TGTGCCAGCAGTTTTAGCGGGGGGGCGGATGAGCAGTTCTTC.

This clonotype occurred many times. The chain joins TRBV7-2 to TRBJ1-5; D is possibly TRBD1 (6 bases). V lost 4 bases and J lost 2, with 12 bases in between. Germline CDR1 reads SGHTA; CDR2 reads FQGNSA. The CDR3 is 15 amino acids. In DNA, the CDR3 is TGTGCCAGCAGCTCCTCAGGGGCGGGCAATCAGCCCCAGCATTTT. Its protein is CASSSSGAGNQPQHF.

This clonotype qualifies as medium-sized (0.01 to 0.1%). The V call is TRBV25-1, the J call TRBJ2-1, with 7 bases that match TRBD1. Germline CDR1 reads MGHDK; CDR2 reads SYGVNS. The CDR3 length is 15 residues. V lost 7 bases to trimming and J lost 3 bases; unmatched junction nucleotides: 9. The CDR3 region has the DNA TGTGCCAGCACTGAGGCAGGGGGTGACTACAATGAGCAGTTCTTC. Amino acid sequence: CASTEAGGDYNEQFF.

This clonotype was detected ten times or more. The CDR3 loop is CASSLALEGRFYTDTQYF. The CDR3 DNA sequence: TGTGCCAGCAGCTTAGCGCTGGAAGGCAGATTTTACACAGATACGCAGTATTTT. The genes are TRBV7-2 and TRBJ2-3; D uncertain. The CDR3 contains 18 residues. Germline CDR1 reads SGHTA; CDR2 reads FQGNSA. V was trimmed by 0 bases and J by 2 bases, leaving 18 bases between them.

This clonotype was seen repeatedly, ten times or more. This rearrangement joins TRBV20-1 to TRBJ1-1; D may be TRBD1 (5 bases). Germline CDR1 DFQATT, CDR2 SNEGSKA (reference sequence). The V and J ends lost 3 bases and 2 bases respectively, with 13 bases between them. The CDR3 is 14 amino acids. In nucleotides, the CDR3 is TGCAGTGCTAGTAGGGGTCGGGTAAACACTGAAGCTTTCTTT. This gives the protein CSASRGRVNTEAFF.

In this sample, this clonotype is medium-sized (0.01 to 0.1%). Written as DNA, the CDR3 is TGCAGTGCTAGTGCGCCGACTAGTACAGATACGCAGTATTTT. Protein: CSASAPTSTDTQYF. This chain uses TRBV20-1 with TRBJ2-3; D possibly corresponds to TRBD2 (6 bases). Germline lookup yields CDR1 DFQATT and CDR2 SNEGSKA (reference sequence). V lost 3 bases, J lost 3 bases, and 13 bases lay in between. This CDR3 spans 14 amino acids.

Many counts were recorded for this clonotype. The V and J genes are TRBV5-5 and TRBJ1-2; weak D call: TRBD1 (6 bases). Germline CDR1 is SGHKS and CDR2 is YYEKEE (reference sequence). V was pared by 1 base and J by 8 bases, with 21 bases between. The CDR3 is made up of 16 amino acids. Here the CDR3 DNA reads TGTGCCAGCAGCTTGCCTTCGGGGGGCAGGTCGGGCGGCTACACCTTC. It encodes CASSLPSGGRSGGYTF.

This clonotype appeared many times. The chain couples TRBV3-1 to TRBJ2-5, with a tentative D call TRBD2 (6 bases). The CDR3 has 15 residues. The V end lost 0 bases, the J end lost 1 base, and 9 bases lay between the germline ends. CDR1 and CDR2 from the germline V gene are LGHDT and YNNKEL (reference sequence). The CDR3 spells CASSQDVSGQETQYF. The CDR3 DNA is TGTGCCAGCAGCCAAGATGTTAGCGGCCAAGAGACCCAGTACTTC.

This clonotype was seen ten or more times. This chain uses TRBV6-5 with TRBJ1-4; the D gene is possibly TRBD1 (5 bases). The V end lost 5 bases, the J end lost 0 bases, and 10 bases lay between the germline ends. The CDR3 totals 15 residues. Germline assignment: CDR1 MNHEY and CDR2 SVGAGI. In DNA, the CDR3 is TGTGCCAGCAGTGCCAGGGCGCCAACTAATGAAAAACTGTTTTTT. Its translation: CASSARAPTNEKLFF.

As regards this clonotype: Since the CDR3 does not end with the conserved phenylalanine or tryptophan, this likely comes from a read error. The chain has TRBV9 and TRBJ1-2; tentatively, D is TRBD1 (5 bases). The CDR3 consists of 14 residues. Trimming shortened V by 0 bases and J by 2 bases, and 8 bases separated the two germline ends. Germline V gene sequence: CDR1 SGDLS, CDR2 YYNGEE. The CDR3 DNA sequence: TGTGCCAGCAGCGTAGACCCAGGGAACTATGGCTACACCAAC. Translating gives CASSVDPGNYGYTN.

This clonotype has ten or more counts. The genes are TRBV9 and TRBJ1-2, with 7 bases identical to TRBD1. V shed 2 bases, J shed 8 bases, and the junction held 9 bases outside the gene matches. Germline lookup yields CDR1 SGDLS and CDR2 YYNGEE. The CDR3 has 14 residues. The CDR3 here is CASSVEGARRGYTF. The CDR3 DNA is TGTGCCAGCAGCGTCGAGGGGGCGCGTCGGGGCTACACCTTC.

This clonotype was observed many times. The chain uses TRBV20-1 and TRBJ2-7, with 7 positions matching TRBD2. J was trimmed by 0 bases and V by 3 bases; bases with no gene match: 5. CDR1 DFQATT and CDR2 SNEGSKA come from the germline V gene (reference sequence). CDR3 length: 14 residues. The CDR3 protein is CSASLSGASYEQYF. In DNA form, the CDR3 reads TGCAGTGCTAGTCTCAGCGGGGCCTCCTACGAGCAGTACTTC.

This clonotype was observed many times. The chain uses TRBV20-1 and TRBJ1-1, with unresolved D. With 5 bases removed from V and 5 bases from J, the gap between germline ends came to 12 bases. Germline V gives CDR1 DFQATT, CDR2 SNEGSKA (reference sequence). The CDR3 totals 12 residues. CDR3 protein: CSAPPLRTEAFF. CDR3 in DNA: TGCAGTGCTCCTCCCTTGAGGACTGAAGCTTTCTTT.

This clonotype was detected many times. The chain is built from TRBV7-9 and TRBJ1-5; TRBD1 matches at 7 bases. This CDR3 spans 14 amino acids. V trimming: 4 bases; J trimming: 3 bases; junction bases outside the gene matches: 3. Per the germline V gene, CDR1 is SEHNR and CDR2 is FQNEAQ (reference sequence). As DNA, the CDR3 is TGTGCCAGCAGCTCAGGGGGGGCCAATCAGCCCCAGCATTTT. It specifies CASSSGGANQPQHF. Full variable domain (remainder filled in from reference TRBV7-9 and TRBJ1-5): DTGVSQNPRHKITKRGQNVTFRCDPISEHNRLYWYRQTLGQGPEFLTYFQNEAQLEKSRLLSDRFSAERPKGSFSTLEIQRTEQGDSAMYLCASSSGGANQPQHFGDGTRLSIL.

This chain uses TRBV7-2 with TRBJ1-1; D not resolved. The CDR3 extends over 11 amino acids. Germline lookup yields CDR1 SGHTA and CDR2 FQGNSA. The V and J ends lost 2 bases and 8 bases respectively, with 6 bases between them. CDR3 loop: CASSLRGEAFF. The CDR3 nucleotides read TGTGCCAGCAGCTTAAGAGGGGAAGCTTTCTTT.